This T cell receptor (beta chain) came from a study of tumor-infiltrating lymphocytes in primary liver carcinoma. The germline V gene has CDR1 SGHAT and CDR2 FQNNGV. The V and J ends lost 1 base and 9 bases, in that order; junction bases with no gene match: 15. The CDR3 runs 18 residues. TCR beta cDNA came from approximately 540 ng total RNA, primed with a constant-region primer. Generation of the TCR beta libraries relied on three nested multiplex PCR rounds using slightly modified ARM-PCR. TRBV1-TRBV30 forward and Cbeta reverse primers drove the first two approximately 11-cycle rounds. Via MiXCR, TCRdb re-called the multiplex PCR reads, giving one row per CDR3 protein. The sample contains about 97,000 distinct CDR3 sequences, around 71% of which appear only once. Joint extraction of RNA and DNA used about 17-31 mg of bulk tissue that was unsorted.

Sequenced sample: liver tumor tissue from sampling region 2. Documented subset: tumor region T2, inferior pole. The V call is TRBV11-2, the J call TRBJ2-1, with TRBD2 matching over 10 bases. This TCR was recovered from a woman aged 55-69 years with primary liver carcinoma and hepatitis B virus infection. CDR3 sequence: CASSLALRGTSGKLEQFF. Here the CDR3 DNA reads TGTGCCAGCAGCTTAGCTCTAAGGGGAACTAGCGGGAAGCTTGAGCAGTTCTTC.